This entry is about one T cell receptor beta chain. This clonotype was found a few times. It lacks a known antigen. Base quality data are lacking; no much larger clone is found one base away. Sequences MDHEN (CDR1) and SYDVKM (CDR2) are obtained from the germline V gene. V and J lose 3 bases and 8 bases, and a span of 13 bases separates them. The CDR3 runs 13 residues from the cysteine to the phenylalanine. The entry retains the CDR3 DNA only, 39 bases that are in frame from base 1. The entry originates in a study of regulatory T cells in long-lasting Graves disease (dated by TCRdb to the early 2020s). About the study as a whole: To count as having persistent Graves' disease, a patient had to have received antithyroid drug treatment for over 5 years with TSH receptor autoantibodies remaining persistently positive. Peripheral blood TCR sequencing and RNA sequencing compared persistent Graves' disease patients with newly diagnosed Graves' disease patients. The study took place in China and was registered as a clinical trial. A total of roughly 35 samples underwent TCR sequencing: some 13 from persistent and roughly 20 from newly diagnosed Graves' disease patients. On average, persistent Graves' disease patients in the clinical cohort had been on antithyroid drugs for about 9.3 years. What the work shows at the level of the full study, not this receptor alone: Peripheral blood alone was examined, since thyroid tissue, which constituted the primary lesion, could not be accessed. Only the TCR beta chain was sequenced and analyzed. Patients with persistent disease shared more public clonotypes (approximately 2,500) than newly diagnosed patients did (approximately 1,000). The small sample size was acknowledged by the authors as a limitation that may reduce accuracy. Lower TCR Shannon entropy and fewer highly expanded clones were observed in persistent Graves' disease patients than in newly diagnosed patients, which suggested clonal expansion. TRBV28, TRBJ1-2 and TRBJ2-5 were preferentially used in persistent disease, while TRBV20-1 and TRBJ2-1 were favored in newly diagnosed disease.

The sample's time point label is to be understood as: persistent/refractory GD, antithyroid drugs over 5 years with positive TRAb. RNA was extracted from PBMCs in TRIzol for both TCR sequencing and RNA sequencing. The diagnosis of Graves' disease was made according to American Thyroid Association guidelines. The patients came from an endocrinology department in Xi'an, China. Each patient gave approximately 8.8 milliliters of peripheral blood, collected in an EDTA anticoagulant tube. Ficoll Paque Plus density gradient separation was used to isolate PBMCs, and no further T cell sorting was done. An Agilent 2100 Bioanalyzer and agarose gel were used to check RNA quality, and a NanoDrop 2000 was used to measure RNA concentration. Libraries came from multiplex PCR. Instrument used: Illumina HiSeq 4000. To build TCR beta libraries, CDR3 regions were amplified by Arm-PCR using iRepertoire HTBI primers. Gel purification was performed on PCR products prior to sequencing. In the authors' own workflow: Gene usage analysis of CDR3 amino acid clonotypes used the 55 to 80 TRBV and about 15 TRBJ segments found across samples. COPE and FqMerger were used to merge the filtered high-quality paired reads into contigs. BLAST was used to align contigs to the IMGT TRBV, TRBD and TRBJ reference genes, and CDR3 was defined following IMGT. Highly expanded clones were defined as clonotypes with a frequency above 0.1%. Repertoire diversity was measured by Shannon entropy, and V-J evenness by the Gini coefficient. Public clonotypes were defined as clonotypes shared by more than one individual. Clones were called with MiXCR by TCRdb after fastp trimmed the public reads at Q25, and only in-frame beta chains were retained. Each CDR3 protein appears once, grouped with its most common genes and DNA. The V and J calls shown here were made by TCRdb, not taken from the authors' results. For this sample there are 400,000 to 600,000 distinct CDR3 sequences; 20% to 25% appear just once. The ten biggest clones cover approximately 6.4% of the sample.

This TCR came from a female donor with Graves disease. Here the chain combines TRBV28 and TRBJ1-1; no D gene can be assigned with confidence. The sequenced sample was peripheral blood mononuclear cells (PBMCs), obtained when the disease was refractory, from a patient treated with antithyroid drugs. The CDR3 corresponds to CASSFRLVGEAFF. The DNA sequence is TGTGCCAGCAGTTTCAGACTGGTGGGAGAAGCTTTCTTT.